This TCR beta chain was identified during a study of blood T cell repertoires in COVID-19. Study at large: Spain, Italy and the United States supplied samples that represented acute and convalescent COVID-19. T cells, B-cell-depleted T cells, or PBMCs provided the cDNA or gDNA that served as material.

Per the authors' pipeline: Reference gene primer amplification in the assay estimated nucleated cell counts. Assay used: immunoSEQ multiplex PCR; TCRdb lists only in-frame clones, some missing. Clone size and the V and J calls come from that table; the DNA yielded D and trimming. This repertoire shows about 180,000 clones, roughly 83% found once; its top ten account for roughly 2.9%. The CDR3 consists of 12 residues. V was pared by 6 bases and J by 8 bases, with 4 bases of the junction left unmatched. The germline CDR1 and CDR2 sequences are SGHVS and FNYEAQ. The sequencing input was peripheral blood. This chain uses TRBV7-6 with TRBJ1-2; TRBD1 matches at 9 bases. This TCR was recovered from a woman aged 55-69 years with acute or convalescent COVID-19. CDR3 in amino acids: CASRGDRAGYTF. CDR3 DNA: TGTGCCAGCAGGGGGGACAGGGCGGGCTACACCTTC.